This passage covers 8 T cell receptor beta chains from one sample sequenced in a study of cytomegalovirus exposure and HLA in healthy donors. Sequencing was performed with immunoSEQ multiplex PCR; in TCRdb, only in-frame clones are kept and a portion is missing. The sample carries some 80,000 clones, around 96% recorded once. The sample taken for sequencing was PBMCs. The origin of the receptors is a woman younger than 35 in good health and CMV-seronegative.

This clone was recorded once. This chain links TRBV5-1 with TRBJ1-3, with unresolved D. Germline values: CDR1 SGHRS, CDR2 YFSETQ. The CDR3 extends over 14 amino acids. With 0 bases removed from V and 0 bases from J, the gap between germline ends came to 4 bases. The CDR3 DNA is TGCGCCAGCAGCTTGGACGGCTCTGGAAACACCATATATTTT. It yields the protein CASSLDGSGNTIYF.

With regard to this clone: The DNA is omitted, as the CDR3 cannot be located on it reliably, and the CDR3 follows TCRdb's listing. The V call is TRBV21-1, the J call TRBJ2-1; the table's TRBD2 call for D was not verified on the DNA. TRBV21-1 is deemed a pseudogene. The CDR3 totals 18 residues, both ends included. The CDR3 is CASSKENVASGSGNEQFF.

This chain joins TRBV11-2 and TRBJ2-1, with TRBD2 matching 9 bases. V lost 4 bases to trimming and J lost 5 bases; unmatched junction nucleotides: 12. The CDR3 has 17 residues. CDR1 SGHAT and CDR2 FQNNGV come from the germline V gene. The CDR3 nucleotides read TGTGCCAGCAGCTCCTATAGCGGGGGCGAGGTTGACAATGAGCAGTTCTTC. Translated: CASSSYSGGEVDNEQFF.

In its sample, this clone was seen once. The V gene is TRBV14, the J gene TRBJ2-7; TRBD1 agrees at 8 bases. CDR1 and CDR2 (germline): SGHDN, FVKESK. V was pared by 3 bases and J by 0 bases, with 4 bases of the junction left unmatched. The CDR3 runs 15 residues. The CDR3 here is CASSHQQGVSYEQYF. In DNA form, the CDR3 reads TGTGCCAGCAGCCACCAACAGGGGGTCTCCTACGAGCAGTACTTC.

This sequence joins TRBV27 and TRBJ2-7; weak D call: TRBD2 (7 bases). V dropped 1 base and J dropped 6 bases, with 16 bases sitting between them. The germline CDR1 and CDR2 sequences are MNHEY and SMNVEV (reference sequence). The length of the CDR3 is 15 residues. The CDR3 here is CASSLFTGGPVEQYF. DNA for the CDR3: TGTGCCAGCAGTTTATTCACCGGGGGGCCGGTCGAGCAGTACTTC.

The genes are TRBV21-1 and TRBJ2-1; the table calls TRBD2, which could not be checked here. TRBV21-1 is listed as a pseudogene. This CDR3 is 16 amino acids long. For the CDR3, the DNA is TGTGCCAGCATTCTACGGCCGGGAGGGGGATTGTATGAGCAGTTCTTC. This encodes CASILRPGGGLYEQFF.

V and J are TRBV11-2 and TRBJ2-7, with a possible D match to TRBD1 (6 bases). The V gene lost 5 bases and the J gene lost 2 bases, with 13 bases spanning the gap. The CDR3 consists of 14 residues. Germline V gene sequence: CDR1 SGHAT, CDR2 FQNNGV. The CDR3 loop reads CASSGHGQTYEQYF. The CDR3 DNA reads TGTGCCAGCAGCGGGCACGGACAGACCTACGAGCAGTACTTC.

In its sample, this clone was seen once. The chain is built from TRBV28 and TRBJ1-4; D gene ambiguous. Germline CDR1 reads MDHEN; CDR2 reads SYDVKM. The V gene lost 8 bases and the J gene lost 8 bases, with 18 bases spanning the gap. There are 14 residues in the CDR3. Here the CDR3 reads CASCSGVGREKLFF. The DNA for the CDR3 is TGTGCCAGCTGCTCCGGGGTCGGCCGGGAAAAACTGTTTTTT.